The next 10 T cell receptor beta chains were all read from a single sample in a study of blood T cell repertoires in COVID-19 (dated by TCRdb to between 2020 and 2021). Receptor amplification or capture employed the immunoSEQ multiplex PCR assay. As stored in TCRdb, this immuneACCESS dataset retains in-frame rearrangements with V and J assigned. A fraction of the clones does not appear; measured against another copy, unresolved V genes explain less than half of the discrepancy, and the remainder lacks a known reason. This sample lists about 230,000 clones; around four fifths were detected once. The ten biggest clones cover around 25% of the sample. Sequences were obtained from peripheral blood. Receptors originate from a man in his forties with acute or convalescent COVID-19.

CDR3 protein: CASSQGSRRTVRDTQYF. The CDR3 coding sequence is TGCGCCAGCAGCCAAGGATCGCGTCGAACCGTGAGAGATACGCAGTATTTT. The genes are TRBV4-3 and TRBJ2-3; D gene ambiguous. CDR1 is LGHNA, CDR2 YSLEER, per germline. The CDR3 is 17 amino acids. Trimming took off 1 base at V and 5 bases at J, with 19 bases between the two ends.

The V and J genes are TRBV7-2 and TRBJ2-7, with a possible D match to TRBD1 (6 bases). This CDR3 spans 15 amino acids. From germline, CDR1 is SGHTA and CDR2 FQGNSA. The V gene lost 5 bases and the J gene lost 1 base, with 15 bases spanning the gap. CDR3 DNA sequence: TGTGCCAGCAGCCCCGACAGGCCTACTTCCTACGAGCAGTACTTC. As protein: CASSPDRPTSYEQYF.

The CDR3 reads CASSSQRGTEAFF. The CDR3 coding sequence is TGTGCCAGCAGTTCCCAGAGAGGCACTGAAGCTTTCTTT. The genes are TRBV12-3 or TRBV12-4 and TRBJ1-1; D is uncertain. The CDR3 extends over 13 amino acids. The ends were cut back, 4 bases at V and 4 bases at J, with 10 bases in the middle.

V is TRBV18 and J is TRBJ1-1; D might be TRBD1 (6 bases). The ends were cut back, 3 bases at V and 1 base at J, with 15 bases in the middle. The length of the CDR3 is 16 residues. Germline values: CDR1 KGHSH, CDR2 LQKENI. CDR3 loop: CASSPVRDIGNTEAFF. For the CDR3, the DNA is TGTGCCAGCTCACCCGTCCGGGACATCGGGAACACTGAAGCTTTCTTT.

The table lists this clone with a count of one. The genes are TRBV3-1 (or the pseudogene TRBV3-2) and TRBJ2-7; tentative D call: TRBD2 (5 bases). Germline loops: CDR1 LGHDT, CDR2 YNNKEL (reference sequence). The V gene lost 4 bases and the J gene lost 3 bases, with 13 bases spanning the gap. The CDR3 has 14 amino acids. The DNA for the CDR3 is TGTGCCAGCAGCCCGGCGTTACGGGGCTACGAGCAGTACTTC. Residues: CASSPALRGYEQYF.

The rearrangement uses TRBV12-3 or TRBV12-4 and TRBJ1-5; D uncertain. V was trimmed by 2 bases and J by 6 bases, leaving 5 bases between them. The CDR3 loop spans 12 amino acids. The CDR3 DNA reads as TGTGCCAGCAGTTTAATCCGTCAGCCCCAGCATTTT. Its protein product is CASSLIRQPQHF.

The chain is built from TRBV11-2 and TRBJ2-7; TRBD2 matches at 9 bases. The CDR3 loop spans 15 amino acids. Germline values: CDR1 SGHAT, CDR2 FQNNGV. The trim removed 5 bases at V and 5 bases at J, leaving 10 bases unmatched. CDR3 sequence (DNA): TGTGCCAGCAGCCCGACGGGAGCGGGAGGCCACGAGCAGTACTTC. It translates to CASSPTGAGGHEQYF.

The chain has TRBV5-6 and TRBJ1-6, with D perhaps TRBD1 (6 bases). V dropped 3 bases and J dropped 7 bases, with 17 bases sitting between them. CDR1 is SGHDT, CDR2 YYEEEE, per germline. The CDR3 contains 16 residues. CDR3 DNA: TGTGCCAGCAGCTCACAGGGACCCATTCTCAATTCACCCCTCCACTTT. Residues: CASSSQGPILNSPLHF. The full variable domain, completed using reference TRBV5-6 and TRBJ1-6, is DAGVTQSPTHLIKTRGQQVTLRCSPKSGHDTVSWYQQALGQGPQFIFQYYEEEERQRGNFPDRFSGHQFPNYSSELNVNALLLGDSALYLCASSSQGPILNSPLHFGNGTRLTVT.

The chain uses TRBV27 and TRBJ2-3, with TRBD2 matching 11 bases. CDR1 is MNHEY and CDR2 is SMNVEV in the germline V gene (reference sequence). Trimming removed 6 bases from V and 6 bases from J; junction bases left unmatched: 8. The CDR3 runs to 15 residues. This CDR3 reads CASSPRLAGLDTQYF. The CDR3 DNA follows: TGTGCCAGCAGCCCGCGACTAGCGGGGCTCGATACGCAGTATTTT.

The V call is TRBV5-5, the J call TRBJ1-5; 10 bases line up with TRBD1. V was clipped by 4 bases and J by 6 bases; unmatched bases: 4. From germline, CDR1 is SGHKS and CDR2 YYEKEE (reference sequence). CDR3 length equals 14 residues. For the CDR3, the DNA is TGTGCCAGCAGCCTACGGGACAGGGGTCAGCCCCAGCATTTT. Encoded protein: CASSLRDRGQPQHF.